What follows are 19 T cell receptor beta chains derived from one specimen sequenced in a study of beta chain features in type 1 diabetes listed by TCRdb under 2018. Broader findings and caveats from the paper: Type 1 diabetes patients showed a moderate but significant shortening of TCRB CDR3 length in all four CD4+ subsets.

Library method: the immunoSEQ multiplex PCR assay. The entire isolated RNA was reverse transcribed using the High Capacity cDNA Reverse Transcription Kit, and thus expressed TCRB transcripts were sequenced. TCRdb holds this immuneACCESS table with in-frame rearrangements only. Some clones are missing; in checked studies, unresolved V genes explain under half, and the rest has no known cause. Across this sample there are around 340,000 clones, with 9.3% seen only once. Of the sample, roughly 1% falls within the top ten clones. These TCRs are of unknown antigen specificity. The material sequenced was central memory CD4+ T cells from blood. The receptors were sampled from a man in his thirties or forties with type 1 diabetes.

V gene TRBV27 combines with J gene TRBJ2-4, with D maybe TRBD2 (6 bases). V was pared by 2 bases and J by 13 bases, with 15 bases between. CDR1 is MNHEY and CDR2 is SMNVEV in the germline V gene (reference sequence). This CDR3 spans 13 amino acids. The chain's CDR3 is CASSLRIGGVQYF. Written as DNA, the CDR3 is TGTGCCAGCAGTTTAAGAATCGGGGGAGTCCAGTACTTC.

In its sample, this clone was seen a few times. The rearrangement uses TRBV9 and TRBJ1-2, with TRBD1 matching 7 bases. The CDR3 runs to 13 residues. V was clipped by 3 bases and J by 8 bases; unmatched bases: 7. The germline V gene encodes CDR1 SGDLS and CDR2 YYNGEE. The CDR3 DNA reads TGTGCCAGCAGCGACCCCGGGACAGTCGGCTACACCTTC. Its protein product is CASSDPGTVGYTF. Based on the CDR3 plus reference TRBV9 and TRBJ1-2, the full variable domain is DSGVTQTPKHLITATGQRVTLRCSPRSGDLSVYWYQQSLDQGLQFLIQYYNGEERAKGNILERFSAQQFPDLHSELNLSSLELGDSALYFCASSDPGTVGYTFGSGTRLTVV.

This clone was recorded a few times. The chain is built from TRBV4-1 and TRBJ2-3, with D possibly called TRBD1 or TRBD2 (5 bases each). Trimming left V 0 bases short and J 2 bases short, with 12 bases between. Germline V CDR1 and CDR2: MGHRA, YSYEKL. The CDR3 is 16 amino acids. The CDR3 DNA is TGCGCCAGCAGCCAAGAAGGAGGCAGGGACACAGATACGCAGTATTTT. Amino acid sequence: CASSQEGGRDTDTQYF.

Only a few counts were recorded for this clone. The genes are TRBV2 and TRBJ2-5; 7 positions match TRBD2. The V and J ends lost 3 bases and 11 bases, in that order; junction bases with no gene match: 12. This CDR3 region has 14 residues. Germline-derived CDR1 and CDR2 are SNHLY and FYNNEI. The CDR3 sequence: CASSDFAGVVSQYF. The DNA of the CDR3 is TGTGCCAGCAGTGATTTTGCGGGGGTTGTAAGTCAGTACTTC.

The rearrangement joins TRBV7-8 to TRBJ2-5; the match to TRBD2 covers 9 bases. Germline CDR1 and CDR2: SGHVS and FQNEAQ. The trim removed 0 bases at V and 5 bases at J, leaving 10 bases unmatched. The CDR3 loop spans 17 amino acids. The CDR3 nucleotides are TGTGCCAGCAGCTTAGCGATAGGCGCGGGGGGGCTCGAGACCCAGTACTTC. It yields the protein CASSLAIGAGGLETQYF.

The rearrangement uses TRBV28 and TRBJ2-3, with 9 bases that match TRBD2. The CDR3 is 18 amino acids. V trimming: 3 bases; J trimming: 2 bases; junction bases outside the gene matches: 12. The germline V gene has CDR1 MDHEN and CDR2 SYDVKM. The CDR3 nucleotides are TGTGCCAGCAGTTTCCCGGGACTAGCCCAAACCGACACAGATACGCAGTATTTT. Protein: CASSFPGLAQTDTDTQYF.

The DNA for the CDR3 is TGTGCCAGCAGCTTCACAGGGGGCGGAGAAAACATTCAGTACTTC. As protein: CASSFTGGGENIQYF. This chain joins TRBV7-9 and TRBJ2-4; 9 bases map to TRBD1. The CDR3 is made up of 15 amino acids. Looked up from germline, CDR1 is SEHNR and CDR2 is FQNEAQ (reference sequence). V was pared by 3 bases and J by 5 bases, with 5 bases of the junction left unmatched.

The chain links TRBV5-5 to TRBJ2-3; D is undetermined. The CDR3 has 12 amino acids. The germline V gene has CDR1 SGHKS and CDR2 YYEKEE (reference sequence). Trimming shortened V by 2 bases and J by 6 bases, and 7 bases separated the two germline ends. The CDR3 sequence: CASSFLSDTQYF. CDR3 bases: TGTGCCAGCAGCTTTCTGTCGGATACGCAGTATTTT.

This clone was observed a handful of times. The chain is built from TRBV10-3 and TRBJ2-5; D is ambiguous. This CDR3 spans 15 amino acids. Germline V gene data show CDR1 as ENHRY and CDR2 as SYGVKD. The V end lost 4 bases, the J end lost 3 bases, and 15 bases lay between the germline ends. The CDR3 region is CAISGRGRGEETQYF. CDR3 nucleotide sequence: TGTGCCATCAGTGGACGAGGAAGAGGCGAAGAGACCCAGTACTTC.

This clone showed up many times. V usage is TRBV18 and J usage is TRBJ2-2; D is ambiguous. Germline loops: CDR1 KGHSH, CDR2 LQKENI. The CDR3 sequence is 15 residues long. Trimming took off 5 bases at V and 5 bases at J, with 15 bases between the two ends. This CDR3 reads CASSALRAGTGELFF. Here the CDR3 DNA reads TGTGCCAGCTCAGCCCTAAGGGCCGGGACCGGGGAGCTGTTTTTT.

This clone was observed a few times. J is TRBJ2-1 and V is TRBV25-1; tentative D call: TRBD2 (6 bases). Trimming pared 10 bases from V and 4 bases from J, leaving 14 bases between. The germline V gene encodes CDR1 MGHDK and CDR2 SYGVNS. The CDR3 length is 13 residues. CDR3 DNA sequence: TGTGCCATCGGACGGGGGACTTACAATGAGCAGTTCTTC. This translates into CAIGRGTYNEQFF.

The sample holds a few counts of this clone. The V and J genes are TRBV7-9 and TRBJ2-7; D gene uncertain. This CDR3 spans 13 amino acids. The V end lost 2 bases, the J end lost 4 bases, and 9 bases lay between the germline ends. Germline V CDR1 and CDR2: SEHNR, FQNEAQ (reference sequence). The CDR3 sequence is CASSLKGQYEQYF. The CDR3 DNA is TGTGCCAGCAGCTTAAAGGGTCAGTACGAGCAGTACTTC.

The rearrangement uses TRBV19 and TRBJ2-4; 9 positions match TRBD1. CDR1 LNHDA and CDR2 SQIVND come from the germline V gene (reference sequence). CDR3 length: 18 amino acids. Trimming cost V 5 bases and J 0 bases; bases outside gene matches: 11. This CDR3 is CASSPDRGKSLAKNIQYF. DNA of the CDR3: TGTGCCAGTAGTCCCGACAGGGGGAAGTCACTAGCCAAAAACATTCAGTACTTC. Using reference TRBV19 and TRBJ2-4 for the parts outside the CDR3, the full variable domain is DGGITQSPKYLFRKEGQNVTLSCEQNLNHDAMYWYRQDPGQGLRLIYYSQIVNDFQKGDIAEGYSVSREKKESFPLTVTSAQKNPTAFYLCASSPDRGKSLAKNIQYFGAGTRLSVL.

A few counts support this clone. This chain joins TRBV11-3 and TRBJ2-5; 8 bases match TRBD1. Germline V gene data show CDR1 as SGHNT and CDR2 as YENEEA. CDR3 size: 16 residues. Trimming removed 5 bases from V and 2 bases from J; junction bases left unmatched: 10. The CDR3 DNA reads as TGTGCCAGCAGCCCAAGGACAGGGTTATCGCAAGAGACCCAGTACTTC. It translates to CASSPRTGLSQETQYF.

In this sample, this clone turned up a few times. The gene calls are TRBV30 and TRBJ1-3; D gene unclear. CDR1 is GTSNPN, CDR2 SVGIG, per germline (reference sequence). Trimming removed 5 bases from V and 0 bases from J, with 5 bases in between. This CDR3 spans 12 amino acids. CDR3 DNA sequence: TGTGCCTGGGGACTCTCTGGAAACACCATATATTTT. This translates into CAWGLSGNTIYF.

This clone was seen a handful of times. The chain employs TRBV9 and TRBJ2-7; a possible D gene is TRBD2 (7 bases). Germline-derived CDR1 and CDR2 are SGDLS and YYNGEE. Trimming pared 3 bases from V and 7 bases from J, leaving 20 bases between. CDR3 length equals 15 residues. The CDR3 DNA sequence: TGTGCCAGCAGCGCTTACAGCGGACAGCGGGAAGAGCAGTACTTC. Translated: CASSAYSGQREEQYF.

The chain combines TRBV18 with TRBJ2-7; 8 nucleotides agree with TRBD1. Germline CDR1 is KGHSH and CDR2 is LQKENI. The CDR3 has 15 residues. With 3 bases clipped from V and 3 bases from J, the junction kept 7 bases outside the gene matches. The CDR3 here is CASSPSTGQDYEQYF. DNA of the CDR3: TGTGCCAGCTCACCTTCAACGGGACAGGACTACGAGCAGTACTTC.

This clone was counted at least ten times. The same CDR3 also results from other DNA sequences found in this sample. The chain uses TRBV6-5 and TRBJ2-2, with D unresolved. This CDR3 has 12 residues. V lost 2 bases, J lost 2 bases, and 0 bases lay in between. Germline V lookup: CDR1 MNHEY, CDR2 SVGAGI. As DNA, the CDR3 is TGTGCCAGCAGTTACAACACCGGGGAGCTGTTTTTT. Amino acid sequence: CASSYNTGELFF.

This clone has more than one count but fewer than ten. The CDR3 DNA reads as TGTGCCAGTAGCCTTGACCCGGGACTAGCGTCCTACAATGAGCAGTTCTTC. It is translated as CASSLDPGLASYNEQFF. V and J are TRBV19 and TRBJ2-1, with 10 bases that match TRBD2. V gave up 6 bases and J gave up 1 base; unmatched junction bases: 9. This CDR3 is built from 17 residues. CDR1 and CDR2 (germline): LNHDA, SQIVND (reference sequence).